The present entry profiles one T cell receptor beta chain with its context. This clone came up once. There is no known antigen for this receptor. Base qualities are missing; no much larger clone stands one base away. What this sample's time point label stands for: baseline before first vaccination. The vaccinee samples were drawn from two UK trials, COV001 and COV002, one of which was a single-blind randomized controlled phase 2/3 trial testing AZD1222 (ChAdOx1 nCoV-19) in healthy adults. For TCRbeta chain sequencing, PBMC samples from trial participants were taken at day 0 and at day 28 after the second dose. The data were taken from a study of T cell responses to AZD1222 COVID-19 vaccine (dated by TCRdb to the early 2020s). Concerning the study at large: AZD1222 recipients given second doses at about 4 weeks or at about 12 weeks were pooled, since spike-specific TCR depth and breadth were not found to differ between the two schedules. A total of about 240 trial participants underwent TCR sequencing, of whom 207 received two doses of AZD1222 and roughly 25 received two doses of the MenACWY control vaccine. Trial participants were enrolled by age into 18-55, 56-69 and 70-plus year subgroups, with about 150, 28 and 57 TCR-sequenced participants respectively. What the research found in general, with its limitations: CD4 TCRs associated with the vaccine covered the entire spike protein, and the dominant responses were in regions 160-218 and 743-854. A significant rise in spike-specific TCR breadth and depth was observed after two AZD1222 doses relative to day 0 and relative to MenACWY recipients. Because no samples from the day 14 peak response were available, repertoires could be characterized only after the peak T cell response. Epitopes outside the regions mutated in the B.1.351 and B.1.1.7 variants were reportedly recognized by nearly half of the unique spike-specific TCRs. Participants were mostly white British and included more females than males, and it was suggested by the authors that clonal diversity may have been underestimated. Only a handful of AZD1222 recipients were SARS-CoV-2 seropositive at baseline, limiting conclusions about previously exposed vaccinees. In the small 56-69-year group, the increase in depth fell short of significance, most likely because of low power.

The V and J ends are trimmed by 3 bases and 4 bases, leaving 12 bases between them. The CDR3 runs 14 residues from the cysteine to the phenylalanine. Only the CDR3 portion is preserved as DNA: 42 bases, with reading frame beginning at the first base. Based on the germline V gene, the CDR1 and CDR2 sequences are SGHRS and YFSETQ. The CDR3 regions of human TCRbeta chains were analyzed by immunosequencing. In the paper's pipeline: TCRs in the repertoires were compared against a reference library of SARS-CoV-2-specific TCRs that had been generated with the MIRA antigen-specificity platform. Breadth was defined as the fraction of unique TCRs that were SARS-CoV-2-associated. Depth was defined as the fraction of total T cells that were SARS-CoV-2-associated. Using the MIRA data, every spike-specific TCR was mapped to the spike region that the TCR reacted to and assigned to either a CD4 or a CD8 class. Log10-transformed breadth and depth values were compared by one-way ANOVA with Sidak's multiple comparisons tests. The clones in this table, taken by TCRdb from immuneACCESS, are in-frame only. Not every clone is retained; where verified, under half of the shortfall comes from an unresolved V gene, and the cause of the rest is unknown. V and J calls and clone size are copied from that table; D and trimming were computed from the DNA. In all, the sample holds some 180,000 clones, and around 94% of those were seen once. In total, the top ten clones hold about 10% of the sample.

The receptor was isolated from an adult in good health. The sequence is built from TRBV5-1 and TRBJ2-3; the D gene assignment is ambiguous. Source: peripheral blood, taken on day 0 of AZD1222 vaccination. The CDR3 region: CASSWGRNADTQYF. The DNA is TGCGCCAGCAGCTGGGGAAGAAACGCAGATACGCAGTATTTT. Supplemented by the reference TRBV5-1 and TRBJ2-3 proteins around the CDR3, the complete variable domain is KAGVTQTPRYLIKTRGQQVTLSCSPISGHRSVSWYQQTPGQGLQFLFEYFSETQRNKGNFPGRFSGRQFSNSRSEMNVSTLELGDSALYLCASSWGRNADTQYFGPGTRLTVL.